A selection of T cell receptor beta chains follows, all from one sample in a study of blood T cells in healthy people across ages. TCRdb analysed the 5' RACE reads with MiXCR anew, one entry per CDR3 protein. The sample consists of 1.5 million to 2 million distinct CDR3 sequences, roughly 28% of them appearing once. The sample comprised blood. Receptors were obtained from a woman aged 25 to 39 in good health. The CDR3 runs from the conserved cysteine through the conserved F or W. Each record gives: V gene, J gene, clone size, D gene, CDR3 DNA, CDR3 protein. The D gene is left open where the match is weak. Expanded clones get a size class; other rows say once, few or many, or leave the size out.

V: TRBV12-3/TRBV12-4; J: TRBJ1-1; size: -; D: -; DNA: TGTGCCAGCAGTTCCGGGGGTCTGCTGGGCACTGAAGCTTTCTTT; CDR3: CASSSGGLLGTEAFF
V: TRBV6-6; J: TRBJ2-3; size: -; D: -; DNA: TGTGCCAGCAGTTACTTACTAGACGGAGATACGCAGTATTTT; CDR3: CASSYLLDGDTQYF
V: TRBV2; J: TRBJ1-4; size: few; D: -; DNA: TGTGCCAGCAGTCTCTCGGGTTTGGGAGCAACTAATGAAAAACTGTTTTTT; CDR3: CASSLSGLGATNEKLFF
V: TRBV12-3/TRBV12-4; J: TRBJ2-7; size: many; D: TRBD2; DNA: TGTGCCAGCAGCGGGTCGGTGTTAGCGGGGACTTTAGGCAACGAGCAGTACTTC; CDR3: CASSGSVLAGTLGNEQYF
V: TRBV5-1; J: TRBJ1-5; size: few; D: -; DNA: TGCGCCAGCAGTGAGACGAACCGGGAACAGCCCCAGCATTTT; CDR3: CASSETNREQPQHF
V: TRBV15; J: TRBJ2-1; size: few; D: -; DNA: TGTGCCACCAGCAGGGAGACAGATTCCGAGCAGTTCTTC; CDR3: CATSRETDSEQFF
V: TRBV28; J: TRBJ1-2; size: many; D: -; DNA: TGTGCCAGCAGCTCCACGGGGATCTATGGCTACACCTTC; CDR3: CASSSTGIYGYTF
V: TRBV21-1; J: TRBJ2-5; size: few; D: -; DNA: TGTGCCAGCAGCAAACAGTCCGGGGTATGGGACAGTCAAGAGACCCAGTACTTC; CDR3: CASSKQSGVWDSQETQYF
V: TRBV7-2; J: TRBJ2-1; size: -; D: -; DNA: TGTGCCAGCAGCCCCTCGACAGACGAGGGGGAGCAGTTCTTC; CDR3: CASSPSTDEGEQFF
V: TRBV6-6; J: TRBJ2-7; size: few; D: TRBD1; DNA: TGTGCCAGCAGTGAGCCGGGACAGGGTAACTACGAGCAGTACTTC; CDR3: CASSEPGQGNYEQYF
V: TRBV5-1; J: TRBJ1-1; size: few; D: TRBD1; DNA: TGCGCCAGCAGCTTTGACAGGGCCGGGGAAGCTTTCTTT; CDR3: CASSFDRAGEAFF
V: TRBV4-3; J: TRBJ2-6; size: many; D: -; DNA: TGCGCCAGCAGCCAAGTAACGGACAGTGCGGGGGCCAACGTCCTGACTTTC; CDR3: CASSQVTDSAGANVLTF
V: TRBV10-3; J: TRBJ2-1; size: -; D: TRBD2; DNA: TGTGCCATCAGTACCGGGACTAGCGGGGGGGCTGAGGAGCAGTTCTTC; CDR3: CAISTGTSGGAEEQFF
V: TRBV7-2; J: TRBJ2-5; size: -; D: -; DNA: TGTGCCAGCAGCCTCGACAGTCAGATTCAAGAGACCCAGTACTTC; CDR3: CASSLDSQIQETQYF
V: TRBV18; J: TRBJ1-2; size: few; D: -; DNA: TGTGCCAGCTCACCACCCTCCCAGGGCGCGGGCTATGGCTACACCTTC; CDR3: CASSPPSQGAGYGYTF
V: TRBV3-1; J: TRBJ2-5; size: -; D: -; DNA: TGTGCCGGCAGCCAAGTCGGTACTTACCAAGAGACCCAGTACTTC; CDR3: CAGSQVGTYQETQYF
V: TRBV6-2/TRBV6-3; J: TRBJ2-7; size: many; D: -; DNA: TGTGCCAGCAGACGGACAGCTGACTACGAGCAGTACTTC; CDR3: CASRRTADYEQYF
V: TRBV5-8; J: TRBJ2-1; size: -; D: -; DNA: TGTGCCAGCAGCTTGGGTCTGGGGACTGGGGAGCAGTTCTTC; CDR3: CASSLGLGTGEQFF
V: TRBV4-3; J: TRBJ1-1; size: once; D: -; DNA: TGCGCCAGCAGCCAAGATAACAAGGGTACGAACACTGAAGCTTTCTTT; CDR3: CASSQDNKGTNTEAFF
V: TRBV7-9; J: TRBJ1-1; size: few; D: -; DNA: TGTGCCAGCAGCTTATACGGTACAAACACTGAAGCTTTCTTT; CDR3: CASSLYGTNTEAFF
V: TRBV20-1; J: TRBJ2-7; size: few; D: TRBD2; DNA: TGCAGTGCTAGGGCACCCACTAGCGGCCCTTCCTACGAGCAGTACTTC; CDR3: CSARAPTSGPSYEQYF
V: TRBV5-1; J: TRBJ2-3; size: few; D: -; DNA: TGCGCCAGCAGGCAGGCAGGGCCCACAGATACGCAGTATTTT; CDR3: CASRQAGPTDTQYF
V: TRBV5-6; J: TRBJ2-7; size: few; D: -; DNA: TGTGCCAGCAGCTTGGCGGACCCAACCTACGAGCAGTACTTC; CDR3: CASSLADPTYEQYF
V: TRBV7-3; J: TRBJ1-3; size: -; D: -; DNA: TGTGCCAGCAGCCCCCAGACAGGAAACACCATATATTTT; CDR3: CASSPQTGNTIYF
V: TRBV2; J: TRBJ1-5; size: -; D: -; DNA: TGTGCCAGCAGTTCCCTTAGGGGCTATAGCAATCAGCCCCAGCATTTT; CDR3: CASSSLRGYSNQPQHF
V: TRBV7-9; J: TRBJ2-4; size: -; D: TRBD2; DNA: TGTGCCAGCGATCCTAGCGGGAGCTACGATGAGCAGTACTTC; CDR3: CASDPSGSYDEQYF
V: TRBV10-1; J: TRBJ2-3; size: -; D: TRBD2; DNA: TGCGCCAGGGATAGCGGGGGGACAGATACGCAGTATTTT; CDR3: CARDSGGTDTQYF
V: TRBV7-6; J: TRBJ1-1; size: few; D: TRBD1; DNA: TGTGCCAGCAGCTTAGTTTCGGACAGGGGGGCGAACACTGAAGCTTTCTTT; CDR3: CASSLVSDRGANTEAFF
V: TRBV20-1; J: TRBJ2-5; size: -; D: TRBD1; DNA: TGCAGTGCTAGACAGGGGGAAGAGACCCAGTACTTC; CDR3: CSARQGEETQYF
V: TRBV20-1; J: TRBJ1-5; size: -; D: TRBD1; DNA: TGCAGTGCTAGAGCGACAGGGGGTCTTAATCAGCCCCAGCATTTT; CDR3: CSARATGGLNQPQHF
V: TRBV20-1; J: TRBJ1-5; size: -; D: -; DNA: TGCAGTGTTTCTCAACCCGGGAGCTCCACTGGTAGCAATCAGCCCCAGCATTTT; CDR3: CSVSQPGSSTGSNQPQHF
V: TRBV2; J: TRBJ2-3; size: few; D: TRBD1; DNA: TGTGCCAGCAGTGACGCCGGCAGGGGGACAGATACGCAGTATTTT; CDR3: CASSDAGRGTDTQYF
V: TRBV5-1; J: TRBJ2-4; size: -; D: -; DNA: TGCGCCAGCAGCTTGTTCCGGGATAAAAACATTCAGTACTTC; CDR3: CASSLFRDKNIQYF
V: TRBV5-1; J: TRBJ2-5; size: few; D: -; DNA: TGCGCCAGCAGTTTCAGGGACGGTCGCCAAGAGACCCAGTACTTC; CDR3: CASSFRDGRQETQYF
V: TRBV9; J: TRBJ2-3; size: few; D: TRBD2; DNA: TGTGCCAGCAGTGGGACTAGCGGAGGTACCTCTAGCACAGATACGCAGTATTTT; CDR3: CASSGTSGGTSSTDTQYF
V: TRBV20-1; J: TRBJ1-5; size: few; D: -; DNA: TGCAGTGCTGTCCGACTCGACAGGAGAGATCAGCCCCAGCATTTT; CDR3: CSAVRLDRRDQPQHF
V: TRBV5-4; J: TRBJ2-7; size: many; D: TRBD1; DNA: TGTGCCAGCAGCTTGGATGCCAGGGGGCTCTACGAGCAGTACTTC; CDR3: CASSLDARGLYEQYF
V: TRBV3-1; J: TRBJ2-7; size: -; D: TRBD2; DNA: TGTGCCAGCAGCCAGATCCCGGGACTAGCGGGCGAGCAGTACTTC; CDR3: CASSQIPGLAGEQYF
V: TRBV6-5; J: TRBJ2-7; size: many; D: -; DNA: TGTGCCAGCAGCCCCGGGACATTGGACGAGCAGTACTTC; CDR3: CASSPGTLDEQYF
V: TRBV7-9; J: TRBJ2-5; size: -; D: TRBD1; DNA: TGTGCCAGCAGCTGGGGGACAGGGGGACAGAAGACCCAGTACTTC; CDR3: CASSWGTGGQKTQYF
V: TRBV5-1; J: TRBJ1-2; size: many; D: -; DNA: TGTGCCAGCAGTCGCGACGGGGCTAACTATGGCTACACCTTC; CDR3: CASSRDGANYGYTF
V: TRBV7-9; J: TRBJ2-3; size: once; D: -; DNA: TGTGCCAGCAGCATCCTGACAGTTAGCACAGATACGCAGTATTTT; CDR3: CASSILTVSTDTQYF
V: TRBV7-9; J: TRBJ2-5; size: -; D: -; DNA: TGTGCCAGCAGCTTATCTCAGGGTAAAGAGACCCAGTACTTC; CDR3: CASSLSQGKETQYF
V: TRBV15; J: TRBJ1-1; size: few; D: -; DNA: TGTGCCACCAGTGGACAGCTGAACACTGAAGCTTTCTTT; CDR3: CATSGQLNTEAFF
V: TRBV7-9; J: TRBJ1-4; size: few; D: -; DNA: TGTGCCAGCAGCTTAGGGGCAGGGGATGAAAAACTGTTTTTT; CDR3: CASSLGAGDEKLFF
V: TRBV28; J: TRBJ1-5; size: -; D: -; DNA: TGTGCCAGCAGGCAATCGGACAGCAGAAATCAGCCCCAGCATTTT; CDR3: CASRQSDSRNQPQHF
V: TRBV7-9; J: TRBJ2-3; size: -; D: -; DNA: TGTGCCAGCAGCTTAGAACCCTTCGGCGGGCAGTATTTT; CDR3: CASSLEPFGGQYF
V: TRBV30; J: TRBJ1-1; size: once; D: -; DNA: TGTGCCTGGAGTCCGTGGGAGACTGAAGCTTTCTTT; CDR3: CAWSPWETEAFF
V: TRBV20-1; J: TRBJ2-1; size: once; D: TRBD1; DNA: TGCAGTGCAGAGACTACAGGGGCCCTGGTAAATGAGCAGTTCTTC; CDR3: CSAETTGALVNEQFF
V: TRBV7-2; J: TRBJ2-5; size: many; D: -; DNA: TGTGCCAGCAGCTTAGCCCTGAACAGCCCTGCAGAGACCCAGTACTTC; CDR3: CASSLALNSPAETQYF
V: TRBV15; J: TRBJ2-3; size: once; D: TRBD1; DNA: TGTGCCACTAGACAGGGGAGCACAGATACGCAGTATTTT; CDR3: CATRQGSTDTQYF
V: TRBV20-1; J: TRBJ2-2; size: -; D: -; DNA: TGCAGTGCGGCCAGGGGGGCGAACACCGGGGAGCGGTTTTTT; CDR3: CSAARGANTGERFF
V: TRBV7-9; J: TRBJ2-5; size: few; D: TRBD2; DNA: TGTGCCAGCAGCTTATATGTGGGGCGGGGGGGCCTTCGTTGGGAGACCCAGTACTTC; CDR3: CASSLYVGRGGLRWETQYF